A selection of T cell receptor beta chains follows, all from one sample in a study of post-analysis software for immune sequencing data. In TCRdb, the PCR reads were re-called with MiXCR into one record per CDR3 protein. Of about 500,000 distinct CDR3 sequences in the sample, around 40% are singletons; the top ten hold roughly an eighth. Input material: blood. Receptors were obtained from a girl under 18 with multiple sclerosis. Each CDR3 is given with its conserved first and last residue. A D gene is named only where the DNA matches it firmly. Not every row has a clone size; where given, it reads once, few, many or a size class.

j_call	v_call	d_call	clone_size	cdr3_nt	cdr3_aa
TRBJ2-1	TRBV20-1	TRBD2	NA	TGCAGTGCTAGAGGTCTAGCGGGAGCGGGACGTGGGGGTGAGCAGTTCTTC	CSARGLAGAGRGGEQFF
TRBJ2-7	TRBV20-1	NA	many	TGCAGTGCTAGATTATCGGAGCACGAGCAGTACTTC	CSARLSEHEQYF
TRBJ2-1	TRBV11-2	NA	few	TGTGCCAGCAGCTTAGGACCCGAAGGGTTGTACAATGAGCAGTTCTTC	CASSLGPEGLYNEQFF
TRBJ1-5	TRBV2	NA	NA	TGTGCCAGCAGAGACACCACTTATAGCAATCAGCCCCAGCATTTT	CASRDTTYSNQPQHF
TRBJ2-3	TRBV7-9	NA	NA	TGTGCCAGCAGCCCCGGGACTCAACTCACAGATACGCAGTATTTT	CASSPGTQLTDTQYF
TRBJ2-7	TRBV15	NA	once	TGTGCCACCAGCAGTCGGCAGGTCTACGAGCAGTACTTC	CATSSRQVYEQYF
TRBJ2-3	TRBV5-1	NA	NA	TGCGCCAGCAGCTTAAGGGCAGGGGTTCAAGATTTGGATACGCAGTATTTT	CASSLRAGVQDLDTQYF
TRBJ2-4	TRBV4-1	NA	once	TGCGCCAGCAGCCTTCGGGTCAGCCTAGCCAAAAACATTCAGTACTTC	CASSLRVSLAKNIQYF
TRBJ2-4	TRBV3-1	NA	NA	TGTGCCAGCAGCCAAGAATATAGCACCTACGGCAAAAACATTCAGTACTTC	CASSQEYSTYGKNIQYF
TRBJ2-1	TRBV2	TRBD2	NA	TGTGCCAGCAGGCCGGTAGCGGGAAAGTCCTACAATGAGCAGTTCTTC	CASRPVAGKSYNEQFF
TRBJ2-1	TRBV13	NA	NA	TGTGCCAGCAGCCCGGACTTGGGGGCTTACAATGAGCAGTTCTTC	CASSPDLGAYNEQFF
TRBJ2-1	TRBV20-1	TRBD1	NA	TGCAGTGCCCGGGACAGGGTCACCTTTGAGCAGTTCTTC	CSARDRVTFEQFF
TRBJ2-1	TRBV6-1	TRBD2	NA	TGTGCCAGCAGTGACCAACTAGCGAATGAGCAGTTCTTC	CASSDQLANEQFF
TRBJ2-7	TRBV7-2	TRBD2	few	TGTGCCAGCAGCCAAACTAGCGGAAGACCCTTCTACGAGCAGTACTTC	CASSQTSGRPFYEQYF